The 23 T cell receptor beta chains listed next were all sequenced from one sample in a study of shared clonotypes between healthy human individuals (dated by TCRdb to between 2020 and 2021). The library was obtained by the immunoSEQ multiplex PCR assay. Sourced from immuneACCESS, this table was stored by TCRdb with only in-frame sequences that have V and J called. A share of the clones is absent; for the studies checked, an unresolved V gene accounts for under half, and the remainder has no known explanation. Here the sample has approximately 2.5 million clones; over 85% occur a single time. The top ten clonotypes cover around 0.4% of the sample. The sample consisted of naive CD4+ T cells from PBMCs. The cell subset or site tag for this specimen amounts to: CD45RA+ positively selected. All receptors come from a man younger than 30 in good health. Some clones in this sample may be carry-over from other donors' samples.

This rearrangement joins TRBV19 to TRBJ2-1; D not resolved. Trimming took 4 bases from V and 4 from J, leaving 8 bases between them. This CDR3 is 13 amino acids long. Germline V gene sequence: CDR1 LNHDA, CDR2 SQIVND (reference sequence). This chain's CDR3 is CASSKGNYNEQFF. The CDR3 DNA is TGTGCCAGTAGTAAGGGCAATTACAATGAGCAGTTCTTC.

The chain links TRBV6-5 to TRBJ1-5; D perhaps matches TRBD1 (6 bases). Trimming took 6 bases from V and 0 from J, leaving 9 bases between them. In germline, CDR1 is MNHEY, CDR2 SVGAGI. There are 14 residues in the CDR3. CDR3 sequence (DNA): TGTGCCAGCAGGGCGGACAGTAGCAATCAGCCCCAGCATTTT. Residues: CASRADSSNQPQHF.

The CDR3 DNA follows: TGCGCCAGCAGTGTTAGGTCATTGAACACTGAAGCTTTCTTT. It specifies CASSVRSLNTEAFF. The chain is built from TRBV10-1 and TRBJ1-1; D remains ambiguous. There are 14 residues in the CDR3. Trimming cost V 4 bases and J 0 bases, with 9 bases left between them. From germline, CDR1 is WNHNN and CDR2 SYGVQD (reference sequence).

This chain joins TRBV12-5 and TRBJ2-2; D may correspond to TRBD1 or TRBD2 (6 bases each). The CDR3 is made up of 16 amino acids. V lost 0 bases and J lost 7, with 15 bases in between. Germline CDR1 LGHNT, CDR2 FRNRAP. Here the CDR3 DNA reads TGTGCTAGTGGTTTGGTATACGGGGGCGGTATCGGGGAGCTGTTTTTT. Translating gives CASGLVYGGGIGELFF.

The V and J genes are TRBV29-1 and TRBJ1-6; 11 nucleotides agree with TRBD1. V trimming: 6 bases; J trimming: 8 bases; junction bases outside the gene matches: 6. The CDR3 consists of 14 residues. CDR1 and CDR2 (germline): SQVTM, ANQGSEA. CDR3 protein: CSVAGGQGDSPLHF. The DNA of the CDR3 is TGCAGCGTCGCCGGGGGACAGGGGGATTCACCCCTCCACTTT. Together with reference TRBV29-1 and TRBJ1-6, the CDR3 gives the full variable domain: SAVISQKPSRDICQRGTSLTIQCQVDSQVTMMFWYRQQPGQSLTLIATANQGSEATYESGFVIDKFPISRPNLTFSTLTVSNMSPEDSSIYLCSVAGGQGDSPLHFGNGTRLTVT.

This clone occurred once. The DNA of the CDR3 is TGCGCCAGCAGTGAGCTTCTGGGCGGGAGTTGGTACAATGAGCAGTTCTTC. It translates to CASSELLGGSWYNEQFF. V gene TRBV10-2 combines with J gene TRBJ2-1; 7 nucleotides match TRBD2. Germline loops: CDR1 WSHSY, CDR2 SAAADI. The CDR3 sequence is 17 residues long. Germline trimming cut 2 bases from V and 4 bases from J; bases unmatched to any gene: 11.

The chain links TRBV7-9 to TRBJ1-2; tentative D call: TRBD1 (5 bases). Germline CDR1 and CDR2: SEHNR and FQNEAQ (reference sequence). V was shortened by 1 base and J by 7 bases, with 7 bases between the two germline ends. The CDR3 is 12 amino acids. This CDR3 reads CASSLVGVGYTF. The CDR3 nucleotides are TGTGCCAGCAGCTTAGTGGGGGTTGGCTACACCTTC.

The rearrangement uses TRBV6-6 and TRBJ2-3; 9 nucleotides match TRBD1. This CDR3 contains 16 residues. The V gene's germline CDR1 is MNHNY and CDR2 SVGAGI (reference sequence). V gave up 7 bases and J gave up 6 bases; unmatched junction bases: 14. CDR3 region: CASKKTGGVISDTQYF. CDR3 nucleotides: TGTGCCAGCAAAAAAACAGGGGGCGTAATCTCCGATACGCAGTATTTT.

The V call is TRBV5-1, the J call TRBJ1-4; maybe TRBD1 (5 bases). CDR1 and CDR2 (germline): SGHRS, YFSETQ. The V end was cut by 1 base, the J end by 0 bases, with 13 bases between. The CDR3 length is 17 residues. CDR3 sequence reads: CASSLSTVPSTNEKLFF. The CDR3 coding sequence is TGCGCCAGCAGCTTGTCGACAGTCCCGTCAACTAATGAAAAACTGTTTTTT.

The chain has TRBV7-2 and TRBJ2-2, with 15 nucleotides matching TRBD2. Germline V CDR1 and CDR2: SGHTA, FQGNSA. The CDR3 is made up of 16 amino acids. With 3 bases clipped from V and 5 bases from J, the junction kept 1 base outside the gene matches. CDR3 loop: CASSLGTSGRTGELFF. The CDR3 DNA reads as TGTGCCAGCAGCTTGGGGACTAGCGGGAGGACCGGGGAGCTGTTTTTT.

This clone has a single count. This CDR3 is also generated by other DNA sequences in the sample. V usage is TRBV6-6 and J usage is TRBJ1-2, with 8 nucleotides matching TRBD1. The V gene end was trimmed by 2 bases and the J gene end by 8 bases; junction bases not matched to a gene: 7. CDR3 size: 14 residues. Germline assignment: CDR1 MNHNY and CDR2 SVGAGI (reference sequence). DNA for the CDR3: TGTGCCAGCAGTTACCTCGGACAGGGAGGGGGCTACACCTTC. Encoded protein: CASSYLGQGGGYTF.

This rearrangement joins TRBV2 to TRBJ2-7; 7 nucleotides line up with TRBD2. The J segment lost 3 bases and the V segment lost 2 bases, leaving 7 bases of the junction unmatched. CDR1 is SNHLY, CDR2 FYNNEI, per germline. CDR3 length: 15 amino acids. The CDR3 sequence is CASSERDLAVYEQYF. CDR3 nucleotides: TGTGCCAGCAGTGAAAGAGATCTAGCGGTCTACGAGCAGTACTTC.

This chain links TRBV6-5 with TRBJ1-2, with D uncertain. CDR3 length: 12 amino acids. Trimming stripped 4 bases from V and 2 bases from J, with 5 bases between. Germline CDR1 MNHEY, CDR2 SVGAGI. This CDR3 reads CASSSQNYGYTF. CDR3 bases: TGTGCCAGCAGTTCCCAGAACTATGGCTACACCTTC.

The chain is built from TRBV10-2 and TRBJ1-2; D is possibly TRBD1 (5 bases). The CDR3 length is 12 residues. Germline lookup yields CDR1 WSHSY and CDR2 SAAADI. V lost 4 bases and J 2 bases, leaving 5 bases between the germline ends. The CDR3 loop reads CASSGQNYGYTF. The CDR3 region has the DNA TGCGCCAGCAGTGGACAGAACTATGGCTACACCTTC.

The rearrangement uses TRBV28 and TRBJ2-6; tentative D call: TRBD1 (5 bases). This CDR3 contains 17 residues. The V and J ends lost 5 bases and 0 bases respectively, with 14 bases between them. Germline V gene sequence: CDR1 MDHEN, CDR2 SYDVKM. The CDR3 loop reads CASSTDNHFSGANVLTF. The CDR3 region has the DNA TGTGCCAGCAGTACGGACAATCACTTCTCTGGGGCCAACGTCCTGACTTTC.

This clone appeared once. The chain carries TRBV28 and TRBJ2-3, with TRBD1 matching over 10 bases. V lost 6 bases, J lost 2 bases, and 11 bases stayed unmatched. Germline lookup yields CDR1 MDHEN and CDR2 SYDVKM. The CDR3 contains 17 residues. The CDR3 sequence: CASSDHLGTGDTDTQYF. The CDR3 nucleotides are TGTGCCAGCAGCGACCACTTGGGGACAGGGGACACAGATACGCAGTATTTT.

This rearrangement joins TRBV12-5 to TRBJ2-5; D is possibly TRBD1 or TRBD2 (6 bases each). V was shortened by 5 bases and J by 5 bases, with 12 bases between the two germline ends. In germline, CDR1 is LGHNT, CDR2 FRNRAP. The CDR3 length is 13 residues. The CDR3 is CASGTIGGETQYF. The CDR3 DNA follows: TGTGCTAGTGGTACCATCGGGGGCGAGACCCAGTACTTC. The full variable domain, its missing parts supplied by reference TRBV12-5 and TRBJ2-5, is DARVTQTPRHKVTEMGQEVTMRCQPILGHNTVFWYRQTMMQGLELLAYFRNRAPLDDSGMPKDRFSAEMPDATLATLKIQPSEPRDSAVYFCASGTIGGETQYFGPGTRLLVL.

CDR3 amino acids: CASSLLASGTDTQYF. CDR3 sequence (DNA): TGCGCCAGCAGCTTGTTAGCGAGCGGGACTGATACGCAGTATTTT. The chain combines TRBV5-1 with TRBJ2-3; 7 nucleotides align to TRBD2. CDR3 length equals 15 residues. The V segment lost 1 base and the J segment 6 bases; nucleotides outside the gene matches: 8. The germline V gene encodes CDR1 SGHRS and CDR2 YFSETQ.

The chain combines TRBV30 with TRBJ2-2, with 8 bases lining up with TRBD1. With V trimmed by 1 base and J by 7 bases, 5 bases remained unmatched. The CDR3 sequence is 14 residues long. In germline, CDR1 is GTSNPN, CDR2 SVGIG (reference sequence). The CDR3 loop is CAWSGGQGGGELFF. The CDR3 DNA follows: TGTGCCTGGAGTGGCGGACAGGGCGGCGGGGAGCTGTTTTTT.

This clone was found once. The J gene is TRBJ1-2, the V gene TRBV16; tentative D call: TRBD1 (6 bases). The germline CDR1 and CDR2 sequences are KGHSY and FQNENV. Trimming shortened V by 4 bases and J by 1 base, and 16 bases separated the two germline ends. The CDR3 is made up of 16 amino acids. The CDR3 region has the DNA TGTGCCAGCAGCCTTTACAGGGACGCCTATAACTATGGCTACACCTTC. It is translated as CASSLYRDAYNYGYTF.

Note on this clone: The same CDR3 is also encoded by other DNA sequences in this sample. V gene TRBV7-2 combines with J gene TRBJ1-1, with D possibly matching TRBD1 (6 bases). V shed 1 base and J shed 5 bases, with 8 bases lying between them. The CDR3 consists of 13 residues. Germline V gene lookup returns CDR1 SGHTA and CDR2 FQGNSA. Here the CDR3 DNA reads TGTGCCAGCAGCTTAGGGGGGGCGACTGAAGCTTTCTTT. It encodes CASSLGGATEAFF.

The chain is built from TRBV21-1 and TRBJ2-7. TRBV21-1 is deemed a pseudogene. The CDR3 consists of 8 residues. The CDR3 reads CASRRGIF. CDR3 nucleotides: TGTGCCAGCAGGAGGGGAATCTTC.

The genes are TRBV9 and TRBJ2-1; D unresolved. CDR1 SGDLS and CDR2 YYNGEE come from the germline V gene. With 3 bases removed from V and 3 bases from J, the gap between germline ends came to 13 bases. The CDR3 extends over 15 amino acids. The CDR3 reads CASSGKQVFYNEQFF. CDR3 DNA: TGTGCCAGCAGCGGAAAGCAGGTATTCTACAATGAGCAGTTCTTC.